This passage covers 14 T cell receptor beta chains from one sample sequenced in a study of Graves' ophthalmopathy and Graves' hyperthyroidism. Scientists amplified the TCR beta CDR3 regions from RNA transcripts. First-round RT-PCR used HTBI primers; second-round multiplex PCR followed. One entry per CDR3 protein, called by TCRdb with MiXCR from the multiplex PCR reads. The sample includes approximately 210,000 distinct CDR3 sequences, 25% to 30% of them seen just once. Sample: peripheral blood. These receptor sequences come from a man aged 45-65 years with Graves' ophthalmopathy.

This rearrangement joins TRBV6-1 to TRBJ2-5, with D hard to call. The CDR3 is 12 amino acids. The germline V and J ends were trimmed by 4 bases and 5 bases, with 8 bases remaining between them. Per the germline V gene, CDR1 is MNHNS and CDR2 is SASEGT. The CDR3 nucleotides read TGTGCCAGCAGTGGGGTAGAGGAGACCCAGTACTTC. This encodes CASSGVEETQYF.

The V and J genes are TRBV6-5 and TRBJ2-7; no clear D gene. Trimming cost V 2 bases and J 4 bases, with 12 bases left between them. CDR1 MNHEY and CDR2 SVGAGI come from the germline V gene. The CDR3 is 14 residues long. The CDR3 DNA reads TGTGCCAGCAGTTACCCGCGCAGCCCGTACGAGCAGTACTTC. Translating it yields CASSYPRSPYEQYF.

This clonotype was observed many times. The chain carries TRBV7-2 and TRBJ1-1; no reliable D call. Germline CDR1 and CDR2: SGHTA and FQGNSA. Trimming pared 4 bases from V and 3 bases from J, leaving 18 bases between. This CDR3 region has 16 residues. This CDR3 reads CASSSALLIGYTEAFF. DNA of the CDR3: TGTGCCAGCAGCTCTGCCCTCCTAATCGGGTACACTGAAGCTTTCTTT.

The chain recombines TRBV20-1 with TRBJ1-2; D gene uncertain. The germline V and J ends were trimmed by 1 base and 8 bases, with 11 bases remaining between them. This CDR3 is built from 12 residues. CDR1 DFQATT and CDR2 SNEGSKA come from the germline V gene (reference sequence). CDR3 sequence reads: CSARGPSRGYTF. The CDR3, as DNA: TGCAGTGCTAGAGGGCCGTCGAGGGGCTACACCTTC.

This clonotype was recorded many times. This chain joins TRBV15 and TRBJ2-7; 10 bases are a match to TRBD1. The CDR3 has 15 amino acids. J lost 4 bases, V lost 0 bases, and 3 bases had no gene match. CDR1 and CDR2 from the germline V gene are LNHNV and YYDKDF (reference sequence). This CDR3 reads CATSRDDRGLYEQYF. The CDR3 DNA reads TGTGCCACCAGCAGAGATGACAGGGGGCTATACGAGCAGTACTTC.

This chain connects TRBV20-1 to TRBJ2-7; 10 nucleotides match TRBD1. Per germline, CDR1 DFQATT and CDR2 SNEGSKA (reference sequence). CDR3 length equals 16 residues. V dropped 0 bases and J dropped 4; count of bases not matched to a gene: 9. The CDR3 here is CSARDEDRGGKYEQYF. The CDR3 bases are TGCAGTGCTAGAGATGAGGACAGGGGGGGGAAATACGAGCAGTACTTC.

V gene TRBV13 combines with J gene TRBJ2-7; D remains unclear. The V gene's germline CDR1 is PRHDT and CDR2 FYEKMQ (reference sequence). The CDR3 runs to 15 residues. Trimming took 5 bases from V and 1 from J, leaving 15 bases between them. The CDR3 here is CASSRRTKLSYEQYF. DNA for the CDR3: TGTGCCAGCAGCCGACGGACGAAACTTTCCTACGAGCAGTACTTC.

At least ten counts were recorded for this clonotype. This chain joins TRBV7-9 and TRBJ2-7; possible D gene TRBD1, 7 bases. Germline V CDR1 and CDR2: SEHNR, FQNEAQ (reference sequence). This CDR3 region has 15 residues. Trimming shortened V by 6 bases and J by 1 base, and 16 bases separated the two germline ends. Here the CDR3 reads CASSRGDSLSYEQYF. In DNA form, the CDR3 reads TGTGCCAGCAGTAGGGGGGACAGCCTTTCCTACGAGCAGTACTTC.

The chain is built from TRBV6-1 and TRBJ2-3; D ambiguous. Between the trimmed V and J ends, which lost 2 bases and 6 bases, there was a span of 9 bases. The CDR3 covers 13 residues. Germline V lookup: CDR1 MNHNS, CDR2 SASEGT. The CDR3 nucleotides are TGTGCCAGCAGTGAAATATGGGCCGATACGCAGTATTTT. Its protein is CASSEIWADTQYF.

Ten or more counts support this clonotype. The rearrangement uses TRBV18 and TRBJ2-5; D is tentatively TRBD1 or TRBD2 (5 bases each). V lost 0 bases and J 5 bases, leaving 13 bases between the germline ends. The CDR3 loop spans 15 amino acids. CDR1 is KGHSH and CDR2 is LQKENI in the germline V gene. CDR3 region: CASSPPRGVMETQYF. The CDR3 nucleotides are TGTGCCAGCTCACCACCGAGAGGGGTCATGGAGACCCAGTACTTC.

This clonotype was detected many times. The genes are TRBV19 and TRBJ1-1; the match to TRBD1 covers 8 bases. Unmatched junction bases numbered 5, after V lost 2 bases and J lost 3 bases. The CDR3 contains 15 residues. CDR1 and CDR2 from the germline V gene are LNHDA and SQIVND (reference sequence). As DNA, the CDR3 is TGTGCCAGTAGTATACGACAGGGGCTGCACACTGAAGCTTTCTTT. It yields the protein CASSIRQGLHTEAFF.

This clonotype was seen at least ten times. The chain recombines TRBV19 with TRBJ1-1; tentative D call: TRBD1 (6 bases). The CDR3 spans 14 residues. Germline V CDR1 and CDR2: LNHDA, SQIVND (reference sequence). V lost 7 bases to trimming and J lost 1 base, with 13 bases between them. The CDR3 DNA reads as TGTGCCAGTAAGGTCCCGACAGGGAACACTGAAGCTTTCTTT. Translated: CASKVPTGNTEAFF.

The V and J genes are TRBV6-2 or TRBV6-3 and TRBJ2-7, with 9 bases matching TRBD2. J gave up 3 bases and V 6 bases, and 9 bases lay outside the gene matches. CDR1 is MNHEY, CDR2 SVGEGT, per germline. The CDR3 loop spans 15 amino acids. The chain's CDR3 is CASSPVAGAVYEQYF. The DNA of the CDR3 is TGTGCCAGCAGCCCTGTAGCGGGAGCGGTCTACGAGCAGTACTTC.

There are many counts of this clonotype. The chain couples TRBV19 to TRBJ1-2, with a tentative D call TRBD1 (6 bases). Germline CDR1 LNHDA, CDR2 SQIVND (reference sequence). The length of the CDR3 is 15 residues. V lost 7 bases to trimming and J lost 3 bases, with 18 bases between them. The chain's CDR3 is CASTEGTPNDYGYTF. In DNA form, the CDR3 reads TGTGCCAGTACCGAAGGGACACCCAATGACTATGGCTACACCTTC.